These 2 T cell receptor beta chains came from one sample sequenced in a study of Tregs in tolerant kidney transplant recipients. Recipients received nonmyeloablative bone marrow transplants from related graft donors, with transient mixed chimerism. Method: immunoSEQ multiplex PCR; TCRdb's copy keeps in-frame clones and lacks some. Found here are tens of thousands of clones, over 85% of them singletons; the top ten hold around 1.6%. The sequencing used CD4+ T cells from blood (PBMCs), collected 12 months after the transplant. These receptors were taken from a human patient who received a combined kidney and bone marrow transplant. The T cells may partly be graft donor cells.

As to this clone: At one end, the junction sequence differs from germline, possibly due to a read error. This sequence joins TRBV7-2 and TRBJ2-1, with TRBD2 matching over 10 bases. Germline V gives CDR1 SGHTA, CDR2 FQGNSA. The CDR3 contains 15 residues. The CDR3 reads CASSLAGASTKEQFF. The CDR3 coding sequence is TGTGCCAGCAGCCTAGCGGGGGCCTCAACCAAAGAGCAGTTCTTC.

The chain joins TRBV10-3 to TRBJ1-2; 9 nucleotides agree with TRBD1. The CDR3 covers 17 residues. The V and J ends lost 0 bases and 4 bases, in that order; junction bases with no gene match: 9. Germline CDR1 is ENHRY and CDR2 is SYGVKD. CDR3 sequence (DNA): TGTGCCATCAGTGAGTCAGGACAGGGGAGCGGGTTCTATGGCTACACCTTC. This encodes CAISESGQGSGFYGYTF.